One T cell receptor beta chain is described in this entry. Its antigen is unidentified. The sample is drawn from a study of cytomegalovirus exposure and HLA in healthy donors. At the level of the study: Of the donors genotyped, approximately 400 in all, 65% to 90% fell in the Caucasian-associated ancestry cluster. Findings of the study overall: Owing to their indistinguishability, certain V segments, notably TRBV6-2 and TRBV6-3, were excluded. A later analysis linked a missense DCLRE1C variant to TCR beta V- and J-gene trimming.

The CDR3 length is 15 residues. Germline V gene data show CDR1 as SGHAT and CDR2 as FQNNGV. Trimming removed 5 bases from V and 7 bases from J, with 18 bases in between. Primers: 60 Vbeta forward and 13 Jbeta reverse. Sequencing used immunoSEQ multiplex PCR; TCRdb keeps in-frame clones, though not all of them. The top ten clones hold around 1.7% of a sample with about 120,000 clones, 60% to 85% of them seen once. Specimen: PBMCs. This TCR was recovered from a woman younger than 35 in good health and CMV-seronegative. The J gene is TRBJ1-5, the V gene TRBV11-2, with D possibly being TRBD1 (5 bases). In nucleotides, the CDR3 is TGTGCCAGCAGCCCCCGGGGCGGGGCAGGGCAGCCCCAGCATTTT. Translation gives CASSPRGGAGQPQHF.